This TCR beta chain is drawn from a study of control samples from healthy donors and cancer patients. This CDR3 spans 14 amino acids. Germline V gene data show CDR1 as KGHSH and CDR2 as LQKENI. Trimming shortened V by 0 bases and J by 0 bases, and 6 bases separated the two germline ends. Sequencing was performed with immunoSEQ multiplex PCR; in TCRdb, only in-frame clones are kept and a portion is missing. The sample lists 50,000 to 65,000 clones, 90% occurring once. The sequencing input was PBMCs. This chain uses TRBV18 with TRBJ2-7, with D unclear. The origin of this receptor is a woman aged 45-60 years with colorectal cancer. The CDR3 nucleotides are TGTGCCAGCTCACCACCGGCGGACTCCTACGAGCAGTACTTC. Its translation is CASSPPADSYEQYF.